The source of this T cell receptor beta chain is a study of memory CD4+ T cells and cytomegalovirus serostatus. Measured with immunoSEQ multiplex PCR; TCRdb has only the in-frame clones, and not every one. The data hold fewer than 50,000 clones, with 65% to 80% observed a single time. Single viable CD3+CD4+CD8-CD45RO+ cells were sorted as the memory CD4+ T cells. Positive selection with CD4 microbeads enriched total CD4+ T cells. This CDR3 contains 19 residues. V was clipped by 3 bases and J by 5 bases, with 26 bases between them. Germline V CDR1 and CDR2: ENHRY, SYGVKD. The rearrangement links TRBV10-3 to TRBJ2-1, with D perhaps assigned TRBD1 or TRBD2 (6 bases each). The sequence derives from an adult in good health and CMV-seropositive. Input material: memory CD4+ T cells from blood. The CDR3: CAISDQIGGMDSGNNEQFF. In nucleotides, the CDR3 is TGTGCCATCAGTGACCAAATAGGGGGAATGGATAGCGGCAACAATGAGCAGTTCTTC.